This T cell receptor (beta chain) was identified in a study of identical twins. One entry per CDR3 protein, called by TCRdb with MiXCR from the 5' RACE reads. The table lists around 500,000 distinct CDR3 sequences, 14% of them singletons. Whole-study results and caveats: Models underestimated TCR alpha sharing (out-of-frame) in monozygotic twins. Possibly, invariant MAIT and iNKT cells partly confounded zero-insertion analyses. Carriage of fewer insertions was seen in abundant cord blood beta clonotypes, whereas memory repertoires showed none.

With regard to this clonotype: Its antigen remains unknown.

These records were also assigned to another study, of yellow fever vaccine responses in identical twins. That work adds: Reportedly, the response of twins' T cells to the vaccine seemed partly convergent, partly personalized.

The clonotype originates from a woman younger than 30 in good health. Sequencing was done on a sample of CD4+ T cells sorted from blood.

CDR3 loop: CASSYRATGGTDTQYF. Written as DNA, the CDR3 is TGTGCCAGCAGCTACCGTGCGACGGGAGGAACAGATACGCAGTATTTT. The rearrangement uses TRBV7-9 and TRBJ2-3, with 7 nucleotides matching TRBD2. The J segment lost 3 bases and the V segment lost 4 bases, leaving 10 bases of the junction unmatched. This CDR3 has 16 residues. Germline lookup yields CDR1 SEHNR and CDR2 FQNEAQ (reference sequence).